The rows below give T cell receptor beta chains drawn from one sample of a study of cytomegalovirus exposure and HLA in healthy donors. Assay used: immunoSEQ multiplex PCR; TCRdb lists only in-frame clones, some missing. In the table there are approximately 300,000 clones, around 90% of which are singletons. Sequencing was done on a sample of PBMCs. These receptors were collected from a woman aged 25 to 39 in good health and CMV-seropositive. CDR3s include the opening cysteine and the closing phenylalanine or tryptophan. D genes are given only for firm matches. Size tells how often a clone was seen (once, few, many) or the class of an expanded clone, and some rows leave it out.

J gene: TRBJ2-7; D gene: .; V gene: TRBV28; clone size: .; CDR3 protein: CASSSAYEQYF; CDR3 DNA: TGTGCCAGCAGTTCGGCGTACGAGCAGTACTTC
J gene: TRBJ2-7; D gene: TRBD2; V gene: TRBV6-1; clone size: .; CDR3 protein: CASIRGGTSGYEQYF; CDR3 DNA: TGTGCCAGCATTCGGGGCGGGACTAGTGGGTACGAGCAGTACTTC
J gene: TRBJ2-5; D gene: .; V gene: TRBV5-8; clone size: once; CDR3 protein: CASSLGARLGGNQETQYF; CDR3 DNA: TGTGCCAGCAGCTTGGGGGCTCGTTTGGGAGGTAACCAAGAGACCCAGTACTTC
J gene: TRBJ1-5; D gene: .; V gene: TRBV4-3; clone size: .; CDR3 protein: CASSQDLRYNQPQHF; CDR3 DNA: TGCGCCAGCAGCCAAGATCTAAGGTACAATCAGCCCCAGCATTTT
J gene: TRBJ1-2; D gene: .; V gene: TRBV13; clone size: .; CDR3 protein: CASSTRGSGAGYGYTF; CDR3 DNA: TGTGCCAGCAGCACCCGCGGCTCGGGGGCAGGTTATGGCTACACCTTC
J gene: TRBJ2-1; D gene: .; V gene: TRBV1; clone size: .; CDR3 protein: CTSSQDPSLAPYNEQFF; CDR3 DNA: TGCACCAGCAGCCAAGATCCATCCCTAGCACCTTACAATGAGCAGTTCTTC
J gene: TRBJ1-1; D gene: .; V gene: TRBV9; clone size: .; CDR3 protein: CASSVAPAFTEAFF; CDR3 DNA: TGTGCCAGCAGCGTAGCCCCCGCTTTCACTGAAGCTTTCTTT
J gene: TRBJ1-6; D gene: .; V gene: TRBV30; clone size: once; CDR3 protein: CAWSVSSGYSPLHF; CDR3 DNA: TGTGCCTGGAGTGTCTCTTCGGGGTATTCACCCCTCCACTTT
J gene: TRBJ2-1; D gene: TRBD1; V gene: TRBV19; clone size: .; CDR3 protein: CASSMDSGGLLGQFF; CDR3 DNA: TGTGCCAGTAGTATGGACTCAGGGGGCCTATTAGGGCAGTTCTTC
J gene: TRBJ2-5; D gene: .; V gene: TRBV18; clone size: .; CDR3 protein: CASSPGVQETQYF; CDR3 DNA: TGTGCCAGCTCACCGGGGGTTCAAGAGACCCAGTACTTC
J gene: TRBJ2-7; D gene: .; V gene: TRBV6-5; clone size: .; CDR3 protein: CASSPTRDEQYF; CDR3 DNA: TGTGCCAGCAGTCCAACTAGGGACGAGCAGTACTTC
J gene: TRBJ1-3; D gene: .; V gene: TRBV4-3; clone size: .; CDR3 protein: CASSQDLGRSGNTIYF; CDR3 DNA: TGCGCCAGCAGCCAAGACCTCGGTCGCTCTGGAAACACCATATATTTT
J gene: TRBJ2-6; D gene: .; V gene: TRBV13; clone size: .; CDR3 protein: CASSLGRPSGANVLTF; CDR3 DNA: TGTGCCAGCAGCTTAGGGAGACCTTCTGGGGCCAACGTCCTGACTTTC
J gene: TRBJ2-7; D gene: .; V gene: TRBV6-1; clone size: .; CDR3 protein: CASSEGQLVYEQYF; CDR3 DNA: TGTGCCAGCAGTGAAGGGCAGTTAGTCTACGAGCAGTACTTC
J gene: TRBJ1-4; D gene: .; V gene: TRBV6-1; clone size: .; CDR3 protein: CASSGGHSTNEKLFF; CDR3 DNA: TGTGCCAGCAGCGGGGGACATTCAACTAATGAAAAACTGTTTTTT
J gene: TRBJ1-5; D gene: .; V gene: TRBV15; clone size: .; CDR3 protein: CATSRGRNSNQPQHF; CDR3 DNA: TGTGCCACCAGCAGAGGACGGAATAGCAATCAGCCCCAGCATTTT
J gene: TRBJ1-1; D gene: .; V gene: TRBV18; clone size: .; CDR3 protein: CASSPQDNMNTEAFF; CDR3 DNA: TGTGCCAGCTCACCACAGGACAACATGAACACTGAAGCTTTCTTT
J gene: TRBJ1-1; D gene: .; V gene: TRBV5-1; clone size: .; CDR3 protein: CASSFKSSLNTEAFF; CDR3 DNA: TGCGCCAGCAGCTTTAAGTCAAGCTTGAACACTGAAGCTTTCTTT
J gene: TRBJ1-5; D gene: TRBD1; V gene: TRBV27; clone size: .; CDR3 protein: CASSSQGQAYQGDQPQHF; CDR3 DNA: TGTGCCAGCAGTTCACAAGGACAGGCCTATCAAGGCGATCAGCCCCAGCATTTT
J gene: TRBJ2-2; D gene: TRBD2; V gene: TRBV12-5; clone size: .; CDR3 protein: CASGLTSGRAGELFF; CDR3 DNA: TGTGCTAGTGGCTTGACTAGCGGGAGGGCCGGGGAGCTGTTTTTT
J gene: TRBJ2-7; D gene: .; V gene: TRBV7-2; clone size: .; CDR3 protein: CASSPAGREQYF; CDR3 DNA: TGTGCCAGCAGCCCGGCAGGGCGCGAGCAGTACTTC
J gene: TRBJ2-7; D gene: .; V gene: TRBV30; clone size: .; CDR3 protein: CAWDGQERPYEQYF; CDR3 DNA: TGTGCCTGGGATGGGCAGGAGAGGCCCTACGAGCAGTACTTC
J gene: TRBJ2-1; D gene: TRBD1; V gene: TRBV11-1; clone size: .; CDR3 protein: CASSSTGTDNEQFF; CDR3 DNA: TGTGCCAGCAGCTCTACCGGGACAGACAATGAGCAGTTCTTC
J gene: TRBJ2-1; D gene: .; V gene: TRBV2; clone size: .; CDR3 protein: CASSEAHEQFF; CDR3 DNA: TGTGCCAGCAGTGAAGCGCATGAGCAGTTCTTC
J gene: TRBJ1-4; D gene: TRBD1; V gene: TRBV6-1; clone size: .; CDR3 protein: CASSYDRGWGLFF; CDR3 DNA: TGTGCCAGCAGCTACGACAGGGGATGGGGACTGTTTTTT
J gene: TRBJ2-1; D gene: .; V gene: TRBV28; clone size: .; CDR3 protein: CASSLKQGRRHNEQFF; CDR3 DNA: TGTGCCAGCAGTTTAAAACAGGGTCGAAGGCACAATGAGCAGTTCTTC
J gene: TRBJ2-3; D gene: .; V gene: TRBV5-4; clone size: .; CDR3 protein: CASGTSTDTQYF; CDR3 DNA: TGTGCCAGCGGAACTAGCACAGATACGCAGTATTTT
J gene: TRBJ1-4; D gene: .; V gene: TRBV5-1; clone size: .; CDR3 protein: CASSSSLTNEKLFF; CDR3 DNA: TGCGCCAGCAGCTCGAGTTTAACTAATGAAAAACTGTTTTTT
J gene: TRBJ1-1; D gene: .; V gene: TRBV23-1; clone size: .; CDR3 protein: CASSQWQTGERPFF; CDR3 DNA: TGCGCCAGCAGTCAATGGCAAACAGGTGAAAGGCCTTTCTTT